This note documents a single TCR beta chain sequence. This entry is derived from a study of T-cell reconstitution after alpha-beta-depleted transplantation in children. The CDR3 has 14 amino acids. The J segment lost 4 bases and the V segment lost 6 bases, leaving 7 bases of the junction unmatched. The germline V gene has CDR1 SGHTA and CDR2 FQGNSA. Unique molecular identifiers were incorporated into the prepared TCRbeta library. MiXCR was run by TCRdb on the PCR reads, yielding one entry per CDR3 protein. Here the sample spans about 610,000 distinct CDR3 sequences, more than 9% being singletons. The chain joins TRBV7-2 to TRBJ2-5, with 8 nucleotides matching TRBD1. The sequenced sample was PBMCs from the stem cell graft donor, obtained from the stem cell graft. The receptor was derived from a human donor who donated a stem cell graft to a child with acute myeloid leukemia. The CDR3 DNA sequence: TGTGCCAGCAGTATCTCAGGGGGCGGAGAGACCCAGTACTTC. As protein: CASSISGGGETQYF.